The source of this T cell receptor (beta chain) is a study of metastatic and nonmetastatic thyroid tumors. Study-wide context: Malignant and benign thyroid patients had repertoires compared in peripheral blood and tumor or nodule tissue.

Overall study findings and caveats: It was reportedly found that TCR beta diversity was significantly higher in malignant thyroid tumors than in benign nodules, a difference seen in both blood and tumor samples.

This clone is labeled as medium-sized. Its antigen is unidentified. The V and J ends lost 2 bases and 5 bases respectively, with 13 bases between them. The CDR3 loop spans 14 amino acids. No patient received treatment before thyroid surgery. TCRdb re-analyzed the PCR reads using MiXCR. The repertoire holds around 31,000 clones, with over 12% as singletons. This receptor was obtained from a male donor with papillary thyroid cancer or a benign thyroid nodule (not recorded which). Some clones in this sample may be carry-over from other donors' samples. The chain is built from TRBV12-3 or TRBV12-4 and TRBJ2-7; D not resolved. Sequencing input: blood. The CDR3 sequence: CASSLSVNKDEQYF. The CDR3 DNA is TGTGCCAGCAGTTTAAGTGTCAACAAGGACGAGCAGTACTTC.